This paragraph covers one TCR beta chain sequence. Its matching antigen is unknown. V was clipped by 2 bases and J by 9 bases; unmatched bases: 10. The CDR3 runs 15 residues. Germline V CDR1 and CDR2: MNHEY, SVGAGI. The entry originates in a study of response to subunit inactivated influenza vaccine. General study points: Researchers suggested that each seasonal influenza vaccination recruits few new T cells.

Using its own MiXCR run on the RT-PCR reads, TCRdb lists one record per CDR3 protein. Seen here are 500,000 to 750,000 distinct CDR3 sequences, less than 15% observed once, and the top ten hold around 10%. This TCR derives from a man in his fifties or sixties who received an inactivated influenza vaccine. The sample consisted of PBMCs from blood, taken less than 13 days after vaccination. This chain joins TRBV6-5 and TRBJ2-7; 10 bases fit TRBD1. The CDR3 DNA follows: TGTGCCAGCAGTTACGCGGACAGGGGGACGAAAGGGCAGTACTTC. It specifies CASSYADRGTKGQYF.